A selection of T cell receptor beta chains follows, all from one sample in a study of identical twins. Via MiXCR, TCRdb re-called the 5' RACE reads, giving one row per CDR3 protein. This table has roughly 1.6 million distinct CDR3 sequences, less than 35% appearing once. Sequencing was done on a sample of cord blood. The receptors were sampled from a newborn girl in good health. Both conserved end residues are part of each CDR3. The D gene is left open where the match is weak. Rows may omit the clone size; those that give it use once, few, many or a size class.

TRBV28	NA	TRBJ2-1	NA	TGTGCCAGCAAGGGGGACGGGGCTAGCTCCTACAATGAGCAGTTCTTC	CASKGDGASSYNEQFF
TRBV4-2	once	TRBJ1-1	TRBD1	TGTGCCAGCAGCCAAGACAGGGGGCTTGGCACTGAAGCTTTCTTT	CASSQDRGLGTEAFF
TRBV5-6	NA	TRBJ2-7	NA	TGTGCCAGCAGCGCAGGCAGGGGGATGGGAGGCTCCCACGAGCAGTACTTC	CASSAGRGMGGSHEQYF
TRBV2	few	TRBJ2-1	TRBD2	TGTGCCGGGTTAGAAGCGGGAGGGCCGAATGAGCAGTTCTTC	CAGLEAGGPNEQFF
TRBV12-3/TRBV12-4	NA	TRBJ2-7	TRBD2	TGTGCCAGCACCCGGACTAGCGGTTCCTACAATGAGCAGTACTTC	CASTRTSGSYNEQYF
TRBV5-1	NA	TRBJ2-1	NA	TGCGCCAGCAGCTCCCCCGGGAAAAATGAGCAGTTCTTC	CASSSPGKNEQFF
TRBV5-1	NA	TRBJ2-2	NA	TGCGCCAGCAGCGACGGGGGGAACACCGGGGAGCTGTTTTTT	CASSDGGNTGELFF
TRBV7-9	NA	TRBJ2-5	TRBD2	TGTGCCAGCAGCTTAGCTGAGCTAGCGGGAGAGACCCAGTACTTC	CASSLAELAGETQYF
TRBV12-3/TRBV12-4	NA	TRBJ2-3	NA	TGTGCCAGCAGCCCAACCCCTAGCGTCGGCACAGATACGCAGTATTTT	CASSPTPSVGTDTQYF
TRBV4-1	many	TRBJ2-7	NA	TGCGCCAGCAGCCAAGAGCCACTATCGACCTACGAGCAGTACTTC	CASSQEPLSTYEQYF
TRBV12-3/TRBV12-4	few	TRBJ1-2	NA	TGTGCCAGCTCTTGGGACGCCTTTATATCCTATGGCTACACCTTC	CASSWDAFISYGYTF
TRBV27	NA	TRBJ2-7	NA	TGTGCCAGCAGCCTATTCCCCGGGGCCGAGCAGTACTTC	CASSLFPGAEQYF
TRBV4-1	few	TRBJ2-3	NA	TGCGCCAGCAGCCAGTGGGGCCGGGATACGCAGTATTTT	CASSQWGRDTQYF
TRBV7-2	NA	TRBJ1-2	TRBD1	TGTGCCAGCAGCCCCGTTACAGGGGGCTATGGCTACACCTTC	CASSPVTGGYGYTF
TRBV11-2	many	TRBJ2-3	TRBD2	TGTGCCAGCAGCGCTTCGGGGGGGGCAGATACGCAGTATTTT	CASSASGGADTQYF
TRBV15	NA	TRBJ2-1	NA	TGTGCCACCAGCGGGTCTAAGCGGGGACAAGAGACCCAGTTCTTC	CATSGSKRGQETQFF
TRBV4-2	NA	TRBJ2-3	NA	TGTGCCAGCAGCCAAGAGAGGACGGGTCGGGATACGCAGTATTTT	CASSQERTGRDTQYF
TRBV4-2	few	TRBJ1-6	TRBD1	TGTGCCAGCAGCCAAGGGGACAGGGGTTCACCCCTCCACTTT	CASSQGDRGSPLHF
TRBV20-1	NA	TRBJ1-4	TRBD1	TGCAGTGGGACAGGGGCAACTAATGAAAAACTGTTTTTT	CSGTGATNEKLFF
TRBV29-1	NA	TRBJ1-1	NA	TGCAGCGTTGTTGGGCGGACCATGAACACTGAAGCTTTCTTT	CSVVGRTMNTEAFF
TRBV3-1	few	TRBJ2-5	NA	TGTGCCAGCAGCCAACCACCCCCTCCAAGTCAAGAGACCCAGTACTTC	CASSQPPPPSQETQYF
TRBV29-1	NA	TRBJ2-3	NA	TGCAGCGGCACCGGACAGCCTAGCACAGATACGCAGTATTTT	CSGTGQPSTDTQYF
TRBV3-1	few	TRBJ1-2	NA	TGTGCCAGCAGCCAAGAGGGAGGGGCCGACGGCTACACCTTC	CASSQEGGADGYTF
TRBV7-8	NA	TRBJ2-7	NA	TGTGCCAGCAGCTTTAAGGGGTACGAGCAGTACTTC	CASSFKGYEQYF
TRBV20-1	NA	TRBJ2-3	NA	TGCAGTTCGACCGACGAGAACACAGATACGCAGTATTTT	CSSTDENTDTQYF
TRBV5-1	NA	TRBJ2-3	TRBD1	TGCGCCAGCAGCTGGGGGACAGGGGGCACAGATACGCAGTATTTT	CASSWGTGGTDTQYF
TRBV5-1	NA	TRBJ2-7	TRBD1	TGTGCCAGCAGTTTAGTGGCAGGGGGCGACGAGCAGTACTTC	CASSLVAGGDEQYF
TRBV6-6	few	TRBJ2-7	TRBD1	TGTGCCAGCAGTTTTCCGGCAGGGGGAGCCTACGAGCAGTACTTC	CASSFPAGGAYEQYF
TRBV3-1	few	TRBJ2-1	NA	TGTGCCAGCAGCCGGACTGGGAATAACTACAATGAGCAGTTCTTC	CASSRTGNNYNEQFF
TRBV20-1	many	TRBJ2-3	TRBD2	TGCAGTGCTAGAGAGGGAGGGAGCACAGATACGCAGTATTTT	CSAREGGSTDTQYF
TRBV28	once	TRBJ2-1	TRBD2	TGTGCCGGCAGGAGAGGACTAGCGGCTCCCTACAATGAGCAGTTCTTC	CAGRRGLAAPYNEQFF
TRBV2	NA	TRBJ2-3	NA	TGTGCCAGCAGTTCGTCCCCTACGCAGTATTTT	CASSSSPTQYF
TRBV20-1	NA	TRBJ1-2	TRBD1	TGCAGTGCTAGTGACAGGGGGCGTAACTATGGCTACACCTTC	CSASDRGRNYGYTF
TRBV7-2	few	TRBJ2-2	NA	TGTGCCAGCAGCCAAATGGACAGGAACACCGGGGAGCTGTTTTTT	CASSQMDRNTGELFF
TRBV7-9	NA	TRBJ2-4	NA	TGTGCCAGCAGCCGCTGGGACACCCGGGACTTCTACAATGAGCAGTACTTC	CASSRWDTRDFYNEQYF
TRBV12-3/TRBV12-4	NA	TRBJ1-4	NA	TGTGCCAGCAGTTTGGGACACCCAAATGAAAAACTGTTTTTT	CASSLGHPNEKLFF
TRBV18	NA	TRBJ1-2	NA	TGTGCCAGCTCACCACTTACAGAAAACTATGGCTACACCTTC	CASSPLTENYGYTF
TRBV2	NA	TRBJ2-1	TRBD2	TGTGCCAGCAGGGTTGGCGCTAGCGGGAGTCTAGGGAGTGAGCAGTTCTTC	CASRVGASGSLGSEQFF
TRBV5-6	NA	TRBJ2-3	TRBD1	TGTGCCAGACCGGGGTGGGGGACAGCGACAGATACGCAGTATTTT	CARPGWGTATDTQYF
TRBV25-1	NA	TRBJ2-7	TRBD1	TGTGCCAGCAGTGACTCACAGGGGTTCGCCTACGAGCAGTACTTC	CASSDSQGFAYEQYF
TRBV24-1	few	TRBJ2-7	NA	TGTGCCACCGCTAGGCCTAGTGGGGTGAGTCGCTACAATGAGCAGTACTTC	CATARPSGVSRYNEQYF
TRBV7-6	few	TRBJ1-2	NA	TGTGCCAGCAGCTTACGTTTCCGGGGTTTAGAGCGGATCTATGGCTACACCTTC	CASSLRFRGLERIYGYTF
TRBV12-3/TRBV12-4	once	TRBJ2-2	NA	TGTGCCAGCAGTTCCGCGGAGAACACCGGGGAGCTGTTTTTT	CASSSAENTGELFF
TRBV19	NA	TRBJ2-1	TRBD2	TGTGCCAGTAGTCGAGATAGCGGGATCTCCTACAATGAGCAGTTCTTC	CASSRDSGISYNEQFF